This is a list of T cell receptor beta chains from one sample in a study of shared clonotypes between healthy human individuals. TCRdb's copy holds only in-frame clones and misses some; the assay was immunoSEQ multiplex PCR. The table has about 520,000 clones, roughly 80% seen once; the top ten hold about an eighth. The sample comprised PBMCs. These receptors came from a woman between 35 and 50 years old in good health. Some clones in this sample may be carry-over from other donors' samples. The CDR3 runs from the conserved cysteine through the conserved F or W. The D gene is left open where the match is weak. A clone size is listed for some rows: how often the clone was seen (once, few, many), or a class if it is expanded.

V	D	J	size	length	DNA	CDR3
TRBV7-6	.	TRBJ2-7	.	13	TGTGCCAGCAGCTTTGGCGGAACCTACGAGCAGTACTTC	CASSFGGTYEQYF
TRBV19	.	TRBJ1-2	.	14	TGTGCCAGTAACCGGGGAGGACTCTACTATGGCTACACCTTC	CASNRGGLYYGYTF
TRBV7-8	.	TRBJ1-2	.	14	TGTGCCAGCAGCTTAGGGCGGGTTAACTATGGCTACACCTTC	CASSLGRVNYGYTF
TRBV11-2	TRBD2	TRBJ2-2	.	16	TGTGCCAGCAGCCCGCCTACTAGCGGGATGTTCGGGGAGCTGTTTTTT	CASSPPTSGMFGELFF
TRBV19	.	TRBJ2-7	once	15	TGTGCCAGTAGTACCGGGGTGGGAGCATCCTACGAGCAGTACTTC	CASSTGVGASYEQYF
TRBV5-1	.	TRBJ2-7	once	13	TGCGCCAGCAGCTTGGGCCAGGGAGGCGAGCAGTACTTC	CASSLGQGGEQYF
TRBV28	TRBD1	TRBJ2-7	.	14	TGTGCCAGCAGGACGACAGGGGGGAACTACGAGCAGTACTTC	CASRTTGGNYEQYF
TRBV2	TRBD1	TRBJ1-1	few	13	TGTGCCAGCAGCAGACAGGGTCTGACTGAAGCTTTCTTT	CASSRQGLTEAFF
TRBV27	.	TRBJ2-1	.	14	TGTGCCAGCAGTTCAGCGAGCTCCTACAATGAGCAGTTCTTC	CASSSASSYNEQFF
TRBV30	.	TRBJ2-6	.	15	TGTGCCTGGACGGGGACGAACTCTGGGGCCAACGTCCTGACTTTC	CAWTGTNSGANVLTF
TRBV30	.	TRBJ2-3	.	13	TGTGCCTGGAGTTTAGGGAGGACAGATACGCAGTATTTT	CAWSLGRTDTQYF
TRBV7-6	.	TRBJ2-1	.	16	TGTGCCAGCAGCTTATTGAGTTTAAACAGCTACAATGAGCAGTTCTTC	CASSLLSLNSYNEQFF
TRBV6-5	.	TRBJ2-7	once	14	TGTGCCAGCAGTCGGACAGACGGTGGCTACGAGCAGTACTTC	CASSRTDGGYEQYF